The rows below give T cell receptor beta chains drawn from one sample of a study of CXCR3-negative and CXCR3-positive naive CD8 T cells. TCRdb reworked the 5' RACE reads into one entry per CDR3 protein, no DNA. The listing contains 130,000 to 150,000 distinct CDR3 sequences. Sequencing was carried out using naive CXCR3+ CD8+ T cells from blood. Receptors originate from a human donor in good health. Some clones in this sample may be carry-over from other donors' samples. The CDR3 runs from the conserved cysteine through the conserved F or W.

cdr3_aa,v_call,j_call
CASSLVAGELFF,TRBV5-1,TRBJ2-2
CASSESPSGKYEQYF,TRBV25-1,TRBJ2-7
CASSLRSAGQIHEQYF,TRBV12-3/TRBV12-4,TRBJ2-7
CATSDTGGEQYF,TRBV24-1,TRBJ2-7
CASSLGQGSGLGTEAFF,TRBV5-4,TRBJ1-1
CASSLTKTSGSYTDTQYF,TRBV7-6,TRBJ2-3
CSGQGTGETQYF,TRBV29-1,TRBJ2-5
CASSVGGGASTKNIQYF,TRBV9,TRBJ2-4
CASSQMSSGRAEETQYF,TRBV4-2,TRBJ2-5
CASSQQDVSFKYNEQFF,TRBV4-1,TRBJ2-1
CASSQDGGYEQYF,TRBV14,TRBJ2-7
CSVEETSQGYEQYF,TRBV29-1,TRBJ2-7
CASIVAGPGANVLTF,TRBV2,TRBJ2-6
CASSPERETQYF,TRBV11-3,TRBJ2-5
CACEDGGVREQFF,TRBV30,TRBJ2-1
CASSLSPGDTQYF,TRBV12-3/TRBV12-4,TRBJ2-3
CAISDPTGGYVGEQYF,TRBV10-3,TRBJ2-7
CASRGTGGTDTQYF,TRBV12-3/TRBV12-4,TRBJ2-3
CASSLSRVIGYTF,TRBV6-2/TRBV6-3,TRBJ1-2
CASSLGSLGQEAFF,TRBV5-1,TRBJ1-1
CASSAGLGMDTEAFF,TRBV7-9,TRBJ1-1
CASSYRGLKYEQYF,TRBV6-2/TRBV6-3,TRBJ2-7
CASSTDQTYGPGTDTQYF,TRBV6-2/TRBV6-3,TRBJ2-3
CASSLWSGQETQYF,TRBV5-5,TRBJ2-5
CASRLAGGGEQYF,TRBV25-1,TRBJ2-7
CASSLTGIPGDTQYF,TRBV7-8,TRBJ2-3
CASSYSVVEGYEQYF,TRBV6-2/TRBV6-3,TRBJ2-7
CASSLSSSENNEQFF,TRBV12-3/TRBV12-4,TRBJ2-1
CASSYVGGDEKLFF,TRBV6-5,TRBJ1-4
CARSSDGPGSYGYTF,TRBV7-9,TRBJ1-2
CASSYSTGVTYNEQFF,TRBV6-6,TRBJ2-1
CASSLTPTGNSYEQYF,TRBV28,TRBJ2-7
CSVETGDLGGGELFF,TRBV29-1,TRBJ2-2
CASSWGSVGTYEQYF,TRBV5-1,TRBJ2-7
CAVMGVSYEQYF,TRBV19,TRBJ2-7
CASSLLQGNEQFF,TRBV5-1,TRBJ2-1
CASSAATDQTYEQYF,TRBV4-1,TRBJ2-7
CASSYSGEQYF,TRBV6-2/TRBV6-3,TRBJ2-7
CASSYPGTGYEQYF,TRBV7-9,TRBJ2-7
CSCRGHNEKLFF,TRBV29-1,TRBJ1-4
CASSKDPFSQGRQETQYF,TRBV21-1,TRBJ2-5
CASSQTGLAGGYSYEQYF,TRBV4-1,TRBJ2-7
CATSDWDSFNEQFF,TRBV24-1,TRBJ2-1
CASGPTPDRAFSYEQYF,TRBV12-5,TRBJ2-7